This T cell receptor (beta chain) was sequenced during a study of cytomegalovirus exposure and HLA in healthy donors. Study-wide findings and caveats: Clonal expansion, a later analysis showed, was greater in HLA-associated TCR beta chains than in equally common others. Immune exposure information available was restricted to CMV serostatus. Sequencing depth across donors, presence/absence analyses assumed, was roughly uniform.

Comment on this clone: Antigen unknown.

The donors gave bone marrow, and they were healthy. A multiplex PCR was run with 60 Vbeta primers and 13 Jbeta primers. The method was immunoSEQ multiplex PCR; TCRdb's version includes in-frame clones alone and lacks a portion of them. Among about 150,000 clones listed, over 60% were seen once. The CDR3 extends over 13 amino acids. V lost 5 bases and J lost 4, with 9 bases in between. CDR1 and CDR2 (germline): SGHAT, FQDESV (reference sequence). This receptor was obtained from a woman in her forties in good health and CMV-seronegative. The genes are TRBV11-1 and TRBJ2-1; TRBD1 is a possible D gene (5 bases). Input material: PBMCs. The CDR3, as DNA: TGTGCCAGCAGCCCGACAGTATACAATGAGCAGTTCTTC. This sequence encodes CASSPTVYNEQFF.